This entry concerns a single T cell receptor beta chain. This specimen comes from a study of blood T cell repertoires in COVID-19. The repertoire was sequenced with immunoSEQ multiplex PCR; TCRdb's copy has only in-frame clones and lacks some. The sample has around 500,000 clones, approximately 86% seen once. This CDR3 has 15 amino acids. V trimming: 6 bases; J trimming: 0 bases; junction bases outside the gene matches: 7. Looked up from germline, CDR1 is LNHDA and CDR2 is SQIVND (reference sequence). The chain combines TRBV19 with TRBJ1-2; the match to TRBD1 covers 7 bases. The sequencing sample was made of PBMCs or T cells enriched from blood (not recorded which). The receptor was derived from a woman between 55 and 75 years old who had recovered from COVID-19. As DNA, the CDR3 is TGTGCCAGTAGCCGCGGACAGGAAGCTAACTATGGCTACACCTTC. Amino acid sequence: CASSRGQEANYGYTF. The whole variable domain, remainder taken from reference TRBV19 and TRBJ1-2, is DGGITQSPKYLFRKEGQNVTLSCEQNLNHDAMYWYRQDPGQGLRLIYYSQIVNDFQKGDIAEGYSVSREKKESFPLTVTSAQKNPTAFYLCASSRGQEANYGYTFGSGTRLTVV.